The following is a TCR beta chain sequence with its context. Its antigen is still unknown. Repertoires were generated with immunoSEQ multiplex PCR, while TCRdb's copy carries only in-frame clones and drops some. The profile shows 57,000 or so clones, approximately 92% of them singletons. The data originate from a study of OX40 agonist ivuxolimab in advanced cancers. Points from the study as a whole: At 0.1 to 3.0 mg/kg and by week 6, clonal expansion occurred in CD4+ and CD8+ blood T cells. Among patients with partial responses at 0.1-3.0 mg/kg, clonal expansion was among the lowest.

The CDR3 consists of 13 residues. With 2 bases removed from V and 2 bases from J, the gap between germline ends came to 8 bases. CDR1 is SGHKS and CDR2 is YYEKEE in the germline V gene (reference sequence). V usage is TRBV5-5 and J usage is TRBJ2-7, with D possibly being TRBD2 (5 bases). This TCR was recovered from an adult with an advanced solid tumor such as melanoma, head and neck, liver or kidney cancer. Material: CD4+ or CD8+ T cells sorted from blood, obtained in a trial of the OX40 agonist ivuxolimab. CDR3 loop: CASSLAVTYEQYF. In DNA form, the CDR3 reads TGTGCCAGCAGCTTAGCGGTGACCTACGAGCAGTACTTC.